Following are 4 T cell receptor beta chains from one sample sequenced in a study of blood T cell repertoires in COVID-19. Clones were read by immunoSEQ multiplex PCR, and TCRdb kept only the in-frame ones, dropping some. Among 40,000 or so clones listed, 88% were seen once. The sample taken for sequencing was peripheral blood. Receptor source: a human donor in a cohort sampled during active COVID-19.

This clone turned up a few times. This chain joins TRBV19 and TRBJ2-2; 12 nucleotides line up with TRBD2. Looked up from germline, CDR1 is LNHDA and CDR2 is SQIVND (reference sequence). This CDR3 region has 17 residues. The V gene end was trimmed by 3 bases and the J gene end by 5 bases; junction bases not matched to a gene: 7. Written as DNA, the CDR3 is TGTGCCAGTAGTATCAGGACTAGCGGGGCCCAAACCGGGGAGCTGTTTTTT. Protein product: CASSIRTSGAQTGELFF.

This clone has only one observation. The chain has TRBV4-2 and TRBJ1-3; the D is unclear. Germline CDR1 LGHNA, CDR2 YNFKEQ. The CDR3 has 16 residues. Trimming cost V 0 bases and J 7 bases, with 16 bases left between them. The CDR3 is CASSQDYQRQYNTIYF. CDR3 nucleotide sequence: TGTGCCAGCAGCCAAGATTACCAGCGGCAGTACAACACCATATATTTT.

In nucleotides, the CDR3 is TGTGCCAGCAGTCCCTGGACAGGGGGAGCGGGCTACACCTTC. Translation gives CASSPWTGGAGYTF. This chain uses TRBV27 with TRBJ1-2, with TRBD1 matching 10 bases. CDR3 length: 14 amino acids. Per the germline V gene, CDR1 is MNHEY and CDR2 is SMNVEV (reference sequence). Unmatched junction bases numbered 8, after V lost 5 bases and J lost 8 bases.

V usage is TRBV7-8 and J usage is TRBJ2-2; the match to TRBD1 covers 8 bases. Germline V CDR1 and CDR2: SGHVS, FQNEAQ. The CDR3 spans 20 residues. V trimming: 0 bases; J trimming: 0 bases; junction bases outside the gene matches: 12. CDR3 residues: CASSLAYGQGVPANTGELFF. The DNA of the CDR3 is TGTGCCAGCAGCTTAGCTTACGGACAGGGAGTCCCCGCGAACACCGGGGAGCTGTTTTTT. Variable domain in full (rest from reference TRBV7-8 and TRBJ2-2): GAGVSQSPRYKVAKRGQDVALRCDPISGHVSLFWYQQALGQGPEFLTYFQNEAQLDKSGLPSDRFFAERPEGSVSTLKIQRTQQEDSAVYLCASSLAYGQGVPANTGELFFGEGSRLTVL.